The rows below give T cell receptor beta chains drawn from one sample of a study of T cells in narcolepsy. This table comes from immunoSEQ multiplex PCR, and its TCRdb copy is limited to in-frame clones, with some not included. There are over 15,000 clones in the sample; 86% occur only once, and approximately 0.72% lies in the top ten. The specimen was memory (CD45RA-) CD4+ T cells from blood. Every receptor here comes from a human donor in good health. Both conserved end residues are part of each CDR3. A D gene is named only where the DNA matches it firmly. Rows may omit the clone size; those that give it use once, few, many or a size class.

clone_size,d_call,v_call,cdr3_length,j_call,cdr3_aa,cdr3_nt
few,-,TRBV19,15,TRBJ1-5,CASSMDTGRNQPQHF,TGTGCCAGTAGTATGGATACCGGGAGGAATCAGCCCCAGCATTTT
-,-,TRBV7-2,15,TRBJ1-5,CASSLVGDGNQPQHF,TGTGCCAGCAGCTTAGTAGGGGACGGTAATCAGCCCCAGCATTTT
-,TRBD1,TRBV2,17,TRBJ2-7,CASILDKGGQGRREQYF,TGTGCCAGCATTCTTGACAAGGGGGGACAGGGACGTCGCGAGCAGTACTTC
-,TRBD1,TRBV4-1,15,TRBJ1-6,CASSNRDRESGALHF,TGCGCCAGCAGCAACCGGGACAGGGAGTCAGGGGCCCTCCACTTT
-,-,TRBV7-7,18,TRBJ1-3,CASSLVVKAGTGIGTIYF,TGTGCTAGCAGCTTAGTTGTTAAGGCAGGCACCGGGATAGGCACCATATATTTT
few,-,TRBV5-1,17,TRBJ1-5,CASSFRPGKTSNQPQHF,TGCGCCAGCAGCTTTCGGCCAGGCAAAACTAGCAATCAGCCCCAGCATTTT
-,TRBD1,TRBV4-1,16,TRBJ2-7,CASSQDSWTGAYEQYF,TGCGCCAGCAGCCAAGATTCTTGGACAGGGGCCTACGAGCAGTACTTC
-,-,TRBV7-2,15,TRBJ2-1,CASSLRGSYGGEQFF,TGTGCCAGCAGCTTACGGGGGAGCTATGGTGGTGAGCAGTTCTTC
-,-,TRBV10-3,15,TRBJ1-4,CAISESAPAEEKLFF,TGTGCCATCAGTGAGTCGGCTCCCGCCGAGGAAAAACTGTTTTTT
-,TRBD2,TRBV6-6,14,TRBJ2-5,CASSTGTSPLTQYF,TGTGCCAGCAGTACCGGGACTAGCCCATTGACCCAGTACTTC
-,TRBD1,TRBV6-6,14,TRBJ2-5,CASSWSTGGETQYF,TGTGCCAGCAGTTGGAGTACAGGGGGGGAGACCCAGTACTTC
-,-,TRBV5-6,16,TRBJ1-1,CASSSLKDFLNTEAFF,TGTGCCAGCAGCTCACTAAAGGATTTTCTGAACACTGAAGCTTTCTTT
-,-,TRBV11-2,14,TRBJ2-3,CASSPPREPDTQYF,TGTGCCAGCAGCCCTCCCAGGGAGCCTGATACGCAGTATTTT
-,-,TRBV18,16,TRBJ2-2,CASSPARDRDTGELFF,TGTGCCAGCTCACCGGCCAGGGATCGGGACACCGGGGAGCTGTTTTTT
-,-,TRBV16,16,TRBJ2-3,CASSQLLGEGTDTQYF,TGTGCCAGCAGCCAACTCCTAGGAGAGGGTACAGATACGCAGTATTTT
-,-,TRBV21-1,14,TRBJ2-5,CASSKDGELETQYF,TGTGCCAGCAGCAAAGACGGGGAGTTGGAGACCCAGTACTTC
-,-,TRBV6-5,13,TRBJ1-1,CASSLLSGTGAFF,TGTGCCAGCAGCTTGTTATCTGGAACTGGAGCTTTCTTT
-,-,TRBV21-1,16,TRBJ2-5,CASSGQIRRSAETQYF,TGTGCCAGCAGCGGGCAAATCCGACGCTCGGCAGAGACCCAGTACTTC
once,-,TRBV7-2,15,TRBJ1-2,CASSKAGTYILGYTF,TGTGCCAGCAGCAAAGCCGGGACATACATCTTAGGCTACACCTTC
-,-,TRBV7-2,13,TRBJ1-1,CASSLDLNTEAFF,TGTGCCAGCAGCTTAGATTTGAACACTGAAGCTTTCTTT
few,TRBD1,TRBV19,15,TRBJ1-2,CASSIGPGGVYGYTF,TGTGCCAGTAGTATAGGCCCAGGGGGAGTTTATGGCTACACCTTC
once,-,TRBV11-2,14,TRBJ1-1,CASSLVGVGTEAFF,TGTGCCAGCAGCTTAGTAGGGGTAGGAACTGAAGCTTTCTTT
-,-,TRBV20-1,11,TRBJ1-4,CSARQNEKLFF,TGCAGTGCTAGACAGAATGAAAAACTGTTTTTT
once,TRBD1,TRBV4-1,13,TRBJ1-2,CASSQGTGGGYTF,TGCGCCAGCAGCCAGGGGACAGGGGGCGGCTACACCTTC
few,-,TRBV5-6,13,TRBJ2-5,CASSLDRKVPQYF,TGTGCCAGCAGCTTGGACAGGAAAGTGCCCCAGTACTTC
-,TRBD1,TRBV6-5,13,TRBJ1-1,CASSFRQGTEAFF,TGTGCCAGCAGTTTCAGACAGGGTACTGAAGCTTTCTTT
-,-,TRBV11-2,14,TRBJ2-1,CASSRDSSSDEQFF,TGTGCCAGCAGCCGGGACTCCTCCAGCGATGAGCAGTTCTTC
-,-,TRBV18,12,TRBJ1-2,CASSSRTSGYTF,TGTGCCAGCTCATCTCGGACATCTGGCTACACCTTC
-,TRBD2,TRBV11-2,15,TRBJ2-1,CASSLTSGSINEQFF,TGTGCCAGCAGCTTAACTAGCGGGAGTATAAATGAGCAGTTCTTC
few,TRBD1,TRBV6-1,12,TRBJ1-2,CASSRTGDGYTF,TGTGCCAGCAGTCGGACAGGGGATGGCTACACCTTC
-,-,TRBV11-2,14,TRBJ1-3,CASSSRGSGNTIYF,TGTGCCAGCAGCTCCAGGGGATCTGGAAACACCATATATTTT
-,-,TRBV7-9,14,TRBJ2-5,CASSLWRDQETQYF,TGTGCCAGCAGCTTATGGCGAGACCAAGAGACCCAGTACTTC
-,-,TRBV27,14,TRBJ1-1,CASSLTMGNTEAFF,TGTGCCAGCAGTTTGACAATGGGCAACACTGAAGCTTTCTTT
-,TRBD1,TRBV18,17,TRBJ1-2,CASSRDRGLGRSYGYTF,TGTGCCAGCTCACGAGACAGGGGCCTTGGTCGGAGCTATGGCTACACCTTC
few,TRBD2,TRBV7-3,16,TRBJ2-1,CASSLSPSGGYSEQFF,TGTGCCAGCAGCTTAAGTCCTAGCGGGGGATATAGTGAGCAGTTCTTC
few,TRBD1,TRBV7-2,15,TRBJ1-3,CASSSRQGSGNTIYF,TGTGCCAGCAGTTCAAGACAGGGCTCTGGAAACACCATATATTTT
-,-,TRBV29-1,10,TRBJ2-3,CSVVEDTQYF,TGCAGCGTTGTCGAGGATACGCAGTATTTT
-,TRBD1,TRBV19,16,TRBJ1-5,CASSKTGGRGNQPQHF,TGTGCCAGTAGTAAGACAGGGGGAAGGGGCAATCAGCCCCAGCATTTT
-,TRBD2,TRBV27,15,TRBJ2-1,CASSPSGGYNNEQFF,TGTGCCAGCAGCCCGAGCGGGGGGTATAACAATGAGCAGTTCTTC
-,-,TRBV5-1,15,TRBJ1-1,CASSLAGVGNTEAFF,TGCGCCAGCAGCTTGGCTGGGGTGGGGAACACTGAAGCTTTCTTT
-,-,TRBV29-1,15,TRBJ1-5,CSVAGRTNSNQPQHF,TGCAGCGTTGCGGGTAGGACAAATAGCAATCAGCCCCAGCATTTT
-,TRBD1,TRBV5-1,15,TRBJ2-7,CASSLAGTGFDEQYF,TGCGCCAGCAGCTTGGCCGGGACAGGGTTCGACGAGCAGTACTTC
-,-,TRBV2,13,TRBJ2-7,CASSESGVSEQYF,TGTGCCAGCAGTGAAAGTGGAGTCTCCGAGCAGTACTTC
-,TRBD1,TRBV6-1,13,TRBJ1-1,CASIGTGLAEAFF,TGTGCCAGCATCGGGACAGGGCTCGCTGAAGCTTTCTTT
-,TRBD2,TRBV7-8,16,TRBJ2-1,CASSLIGGGANNEQFF,TGTGCCAGCAGCTTAATCGGCGGGGGGGCCAACAATGAGCAGTTCTTC
-,TRBD1,TRBV4-1,16,TRBJ2-5,CASSQDRDREQETQYF,TGCGCCAGCAGCCAAGATCGGGACAGGGAACAAGAGACCCAGTACTTC
-,-,TRBV5-6,14,TRBJ2-1,CASRATGLGNEQFF,TGTGCCAGCAGGGCAACCGGGTTAGGCAATGAGCAGTTCTTC
-,-,TRBV2,14,TRBJ1-1,CASSEVRGNTEAFF,TGTGCCAGCAGTGAAGTGAGGGGGAACACTGAAGCTTTCTTT
few,TRBD1,TRBV18,15,TRBJ1-1,CASSPTGQENTEAFF,TGTGCCAGCTCACCGACAGGGCAGGAGAACACTGAAGCTTTCTTT
few,TRBD1,TRBV18,13,TRBJ2-7,CASLRTGDHEQYF,TGTGCCAGCTTACGGACAGGGGACCACGAGCAGTACTTC
few,-,TRBV11-2,17,TRBJ2-6,CASSSIRRASGANVLTF,TGTGCCAGCAGCTCTATCCGCCGCGCCTCTGGGGCCAACGTCCTGACTTTC
few,-,TRBV29-1,12,TRBJ2-7,CSELQGRNEQYF,TGCAGCGAGCTTCAGGGGAGGAACGAGCAGTACTTC
-,-,TRBV5-4,12,TRBJ1-1,CALSSGNTEAFF,TGTGCCCTTAGTTCTGGGAACACTGAAGCTTTCTTT
-,-,TRBV18,15,TRBJ2-2,CASSPQATNTGELFF,TGTGCCAGCTCACCACAGGCAACTAACACCGGGGAGCTGTTTTTT
-,-,TRBV2,13,TRBJ1-2,CASSEGRGYGYTF,TGTGCCAGCAGTGAAGGGAGGGGATATGGCTACACCTTC